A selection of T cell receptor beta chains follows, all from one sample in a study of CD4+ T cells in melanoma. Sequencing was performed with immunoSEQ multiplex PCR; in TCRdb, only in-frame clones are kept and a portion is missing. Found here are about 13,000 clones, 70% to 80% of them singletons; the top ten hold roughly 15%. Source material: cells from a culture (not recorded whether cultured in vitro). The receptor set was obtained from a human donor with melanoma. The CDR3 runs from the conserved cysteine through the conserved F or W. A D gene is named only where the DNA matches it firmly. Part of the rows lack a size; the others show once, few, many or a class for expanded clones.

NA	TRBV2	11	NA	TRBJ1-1	TGTGCCAGCAGTTTGACAGGTGAAGCTTTCTTT	CASSLTGEAFF
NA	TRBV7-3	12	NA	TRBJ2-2	TGTGCCAGCAGCTTGTCCGCCGGGGAGCTGTTTTTT	CASSLSAGELFF
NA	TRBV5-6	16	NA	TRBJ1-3	TGTGCCAGCAGCTGGGCGGGCCGCAGCTCTGGAAACACCATATATTTT	CASSWAGRSSGNTIYF
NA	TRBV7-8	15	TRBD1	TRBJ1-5	TGTGCCAGCAGCGTGTCCGGGACAGGCGGCCAGCCCCAGCATTTT	CASSVSGTGGQPQHF
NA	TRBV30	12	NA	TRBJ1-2	TGTGCCTGGAGTGTAGGGGGCTATGGCTACACCTTC	CAWSVGGYGYTF
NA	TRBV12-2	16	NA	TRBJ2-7	TGTGCAAGTCGCTTAAGGTGGCAGAGAGTCCCCTACGAGCAGTACTTC	CASRLRWQRVPYEQYF
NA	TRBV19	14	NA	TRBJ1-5	TGTGCCAGTAGTAAGGGCACAGGGAATCAGCCCCAGCATTTT	CASSKGTGNQPQHF
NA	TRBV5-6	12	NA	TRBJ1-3	TGTGCCAGCAGCTTGGCTGGAAACACCATATATTTT	CASSLAGNTIYF
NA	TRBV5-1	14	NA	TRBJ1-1	TGCGCCAGCAGCTTGAATTCCGCGAACACTGAAGCTTTCTTT	CASSLNSANTEAFF
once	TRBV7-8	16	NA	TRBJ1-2	TGTGCCAGCAGCCCGGAACTGACAGGTCTCGCTTCTGGCTACACCTTC	CASSPELTGLASGYTF
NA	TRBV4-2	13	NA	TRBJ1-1	TGTGCCAGCAGCTTTCAACACTCGGGGGGGGCTTTCTTT	CASSFQHSGGAFF
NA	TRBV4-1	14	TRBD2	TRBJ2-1	TGCGCCAGCAGCCAAACAATGCGGGAGAATGAGCAGTTCTTC	CASSQTMRENEQFF
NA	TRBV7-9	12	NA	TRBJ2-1	TGTGCCAGCTCCTCCCCAACTCAGCGGCAGTTCTTC	CASSSPTQRQFF
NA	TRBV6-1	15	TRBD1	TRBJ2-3	TGTGCCAGCAGAGCGTTAACAGGGGGCGCAGATACGCAGTATTTT	CASRALTGGADTQYF
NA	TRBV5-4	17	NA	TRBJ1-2	TGTGCCAGCAGCTTGGCCTTACGGACAGCACCTAACTATGGCTACACCTTC	CASSLALRTAPNYGYTF
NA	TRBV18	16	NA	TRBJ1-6	TGTGCCAGCTCAACCTACCCCGACAGTGATAATTCACCCCTCCACTTT	CASSTYPDSDNSPLHF
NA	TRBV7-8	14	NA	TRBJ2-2	TGTGCCAGCACCGACCGATCGAACACCGGGGAGCTGTTTTTT	CASTDRSNTGELFF
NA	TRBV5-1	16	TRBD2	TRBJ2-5	TGCGCCAGCAGCCTTTCACACGGGACTAGCGTGAAGACCCAGTACTTC	CASSLSHGTSVKTQYF
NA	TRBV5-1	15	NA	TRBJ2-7	TGCGCCAGCAGCCGGACTTCAGTAGCCCCCTACGAGCAGTACTTC	CASSRTSVAPYEQYF
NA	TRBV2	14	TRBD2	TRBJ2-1	TGTGCCAGCATTCCTCTAGCGGGTTACAATGAGCAGTTCTTC	CASIPLAGYNEQFF
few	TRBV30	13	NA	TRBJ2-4	TGTGCCTGGAGTGTAGGGAGCAAAAACATTCAGTACTTC	CAWSVGSKNIQYF
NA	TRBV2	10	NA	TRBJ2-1	TGTGCCGGGGGTTGGGGTGAGCAGTTCTTC	CAGGWGEQFF
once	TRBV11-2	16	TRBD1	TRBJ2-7	TGTGCCAGCAGACACTCACTACCGGGACAGGGATACGAGCAGTACTTC	CASRHSLPGQGYEQYF
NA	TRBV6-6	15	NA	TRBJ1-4	TGTGCCAGCAGTCCGCCGGGTCCTCCTAATGAAAAACTGTTTTTT	CASSPPGPPNEKLFF
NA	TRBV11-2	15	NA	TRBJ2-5	TGTGCCAGCAGCCAGGGGGGACTAAGGGGAGAGACCCAGTACTTC	CASSQGGLRGETQYF
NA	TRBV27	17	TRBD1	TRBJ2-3	TGTGCCAGCAGTTTTACCGGGACAGGGGTTTTCACAGATACGCAGTATTTT	CASSFTGTGVFTDTQYF
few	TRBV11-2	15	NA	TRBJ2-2	TGTGCCAGCAGGCCCCCCGGGCTAAACACCGGGGAGCTGTTTTTT	CASRPPGLNTGELFF
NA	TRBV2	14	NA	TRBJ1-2	TGTGCCAGCAGTGAAGAAGGGCAGGAACATGGCTACACCTTC	CASSEEGQEHGYTF
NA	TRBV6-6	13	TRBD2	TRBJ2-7	TGTGCCACGAGCGGGGGGGCCTCCTACGAGCAGTACTTC	CATSGGASYEQYF
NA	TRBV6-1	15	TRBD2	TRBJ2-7	TGTGCCAGCAGTCGAGCGGGGGCCTTCTCCTACGAGCAGTACTTC	CASSRAGAFSYEQYF
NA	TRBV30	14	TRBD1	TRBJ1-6	TGTGCCTGGACTTTCGGACAGGAGAATTCACCCCTCCACTTT	CAWTFGQENSPLHF
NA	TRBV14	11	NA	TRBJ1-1	TGTGCCAGCAGCCAAGGCTTGAAAGCTTTCTTT	CASSQGLKAFF
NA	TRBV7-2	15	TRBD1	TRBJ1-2	TGTGCCAGCAGTAGAGGACAGGGGGTTGGTAGTGGCTACACCTTC	CASSRGQGVGSGYTF
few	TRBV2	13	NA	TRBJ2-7	TGTGCCAGCGTGGGCGCGTTGAGCTACGAGCAGTACTTC	CASVGALSYEQYF